This is a list of T cell receptor beta chains from one sample in a study of blood T cell repertoires in COVID-19. Some clones are missing from TCRdb's copy, which holds only in-frame ones; the method was immunoSEQ multiplex PCR. The sample yields about 260,000 clones, less than 90% seen once. The sequenced sample consisted of peripheral blood. These TCRs come from a man aged 60 to 69 who had recovered from COVID-19. Each CDR3 is given with its conserved first and last residue. The D gene is left open where the match is weak. Not every row has a clone size; where given, it reads once, few, many or a size class.

len	v_gene	d_gene	abundance	j_gene	CDR3aa	CDR3nt
17	TRBV15	TRBD2	NA	TRBJ2-3	CATSRTLAGSRADTQYF	TGTGCCACCAGCAGAACTCTAGCGGGGTCCCGAGCAGATACGCAGTATTTT
13	TRBV27	TRBD1	once	TRBJ1-2	CASTTRDSYGYTF	TGTGCCAGCACGACCAGGGACAGTTATGGCTACACCTTC
17	TRBV3-1/TRBV3-2	TRBD1	NA	TRBJ2-1	CASSQVLRDSSYNEQFF	TGTGCCAGCAGCCAAGTACTCCGGGACAGCTCCTACAATGAGCAGTTCTTC
13	TRBV6-5	TRBD2	NA	TRBJ2-5	CASSRGEGETQYF	TGTGCCAGCAGTCGTGGGGAGGGAGAGACCCAGTACTTC
15	TRBV6-6	NA	NA	TRBJ2-7	CASSYRSGVSYEQYF	TGTGCCAGCAGTTATAGGTCAGGGGTCTCCTACGAGCAGTACTTC
15	TRBV20-1	NA	NA	TRBJ2-4	CSASRQEEAKNIQYF	TGCAGTGCTAGTAGGCAGGAAGAAGCCAAAAACATTCAGTACTTC
15	TRBV4-1	NA	NA	TRBJ1-6	CASSQDMVADSPLHF	TGCGCCAGCAGCCAAGATATGGTGGCGGATTCACCCCTCCACTTT
15	TRBV5-6	TRBD2	NA	TRBJ2-5	CASTPRGGVGETQYF	TGTGCCAGCACCCCCCGCGGGGGGGTTGGCGAGACCCAGTACTTC
10	TRBV20-1	NA	few	TRBJ1-6	CSAILRDNHF	TGCAGTGCTATTCTCCGGGACAACCACTTT
16	TRBV4-1	TRBD1	NA	TRBJ1-2	CASSQASGQGIYGYTF	TGCGCCAGCAGCCAAGCATCGGGACAGGGGATCTATGGCTACACCTTC
13	TRBV9	NA	NA	TRBJ2-5	CATPVLGEETQYF	TGTGCCACCCCCGTCCTAGGAGAGGAGACCCAGTACTTC
17	TRBV3-1/TRBV3-2	NA	NA	TRBJ2-3	CASSKRGGTLEGDTQYF	TGTGCCAGCAGCAAACGCGGAGGTACTTTAGAGGGAGATACGCAGTATTTT
15	TRBV7-9	TRBD1	NA	TRBJ1-5	CASSLEGQGNQPQHF	TGTGCCAGCAGCTTAGAGGGACAGGGAAATCAGCCCCAGCATTTT
15	TRBV9	NA	NA	TRBJ1-2	CASSVGAGLVYGYTF	TGTGCCAGCAGCGTAGGGGCGGGACTGGTCTATGGCTACACCTTC
17	TRBV9	TRBD2	NA	TRBJ2-5	CASSWPASGGVKETQYF	TGTGCCAGCAGCTGGCCTGCTAGCGGGGGAGTAAAAGAGACCCAGTACTTC
14	TRBV9	NA	NA	TRBJ1-6	CASSVTGNNSPLHF	TGTGCCAGCAGCGTAACAGGGAATAATTCACCCCTCCACTTT
16	TRBV7-9	TRBD2	once	TRBJ2-2	CASSPGTSGGTGELFF	TGTGCCAGCAGCCCAGGGACTAGCGGGGGGACCGGGGAGCTGTTTTTT
17	TRBV5-1	NA	NA	TRBJ1-1	CASSTRTSGLGNTEAFF	TGCGCCAGCAGCACCCGTACTTCAGGGTTAGGGAACACTGAAGCTTTCTTT
13	TRBV6-1	NA	NA	TRBJ2-5	CASSDGSRETQYF	TGTGCCAGCAGTGACGGGAGTAGGGAGACCCAGTACTTC
19	TRBV5-4	TRBD1	NA	TRBJ2-2	CASSPPGQGALGPTGELFF	TGTGCCAGCAGCCCTCCGGGACAGGGGGCGTTAGGGCCCACCGGGGAGCTGTTTTTT
14	TRBV18	NA	NA	TRBJ2-1	CASSPPFPYNEQFF	TGTGCCAGCTCACCACCGTTCCCTTACAATGAGCAGTTCTTC
14	TRBV18	TRBD1	NA	TRBJ2-7	CASSPPGTGYEQYF	TGTGCCAGCTCACCACCAGGGACAGGGTACGAGCAGTACTTC
15	TRBV5-4	NA	NA	TRBJ2-4	CASSLKRQAQNIQYF	TGTGCCAGCAGCCTAAAACGACAGGCCCAAAACATTCAGTACTTC
15	TRBV2	TRBD1	NA	TRBJ2-7	CASSVDRVSSYEQYF	TGTGCCAGCAGTGTGGACAGGGTAAGCTCCTACGAGCAGTACTTC
13	TRBV7-2	NA	NA	TRBJ1-5	CASSFSSNQPQHF	TGTGCCAGCAGCTTTAGTTCCAATCAGCCCCAGCATTTT
13	TRBV7-6	NA	NA	TRBJ1-2	CASSSGDLYGYTF	TGTGCCAGCAGCTCCGGAGACCTCTATGGCTACACCTTC
14	TRBV12-5	NA	NA	TRBJ1-3	CASGSGDSGNTIYF	TGTGCTAGTGGTTCAGGGGACTCTGGAAACACCATATATTTT
17	TRBV6-2/TRBV6-3	NA	few	TRBJ2-7	CASSYGKTRRREREQYF	TGTGCCAGCAGTTACGGGAAAACTCGACGGAGGGAGCGCGAGCAGTACTTC
11	TRBV12-3/TRBV12-4	TRBD1	NA	TRBJ2-1	CASSLGQGGFF	TGTGCCAGCAGTTTAGGACAGGGTGGATTCTTC
11	TRBV2	TRBD1	once	TRBJ1-2	CATPQGVGYTF	TGTGCCACCCCGCAGGGGGTCGGCTACACCTTC
18	TRBV4-2	NA	NA	TRBJ2-4	CASSQVGFSGTRLNIQYF	TGTGCCAGCAGCCAAGTGGGGTTTTCCGGGACACGATTAAACATTCAGTACTTC
13	TRBV19	TRBD1	NA	TRBJ1-2	CASSTDRGYGYTF	TGTGCCAGTAGTACGGACAGGGGCTATGGCTACACCTTC
15	TRBV7-9	NA	few	TRBJ2-7	CASSLASGPGYEQYF	TGTGCCAGCAGCTTAGCAAGCGGCCCAGGCTACGAGCAGTACTTC
14	TRBV6-5	TRBD1	NA	TRBJ2-5	CASRIPGQGETQYF	TGTGCCAGCAGAATACCGGGACAGGGTGAGACCCAGTACTTC
20	TRBV20-1	NA	NA	TRBJ2-5	CSARVLQLPTDSGTQETQYF	TGCAGTGCTCGTGTGCTGCAATTACCCACGGATAGCGGCACTCAAGAGACCCAGTACTTC
13	TRBV19	NA	NA	TRBJ2-7	CASSIGQGFEQYF	TGTGCCAGTAGTATCGGGCAGGGGTTCGAGCAGTACTTC
15	TRBV9	NA	NA	TRBJ1-2	CASSAGKPTNYGYTF	TGTGCCAGCAGCGCAGGGAAACCAACTAACTATGGCTACACCTTC
15	TRBV18	NA	NA	TRBJ2-7	CASSPSRGSLGEQYF	TGTGCCAGCTCACCGAGCAGGGGTTCCCTCGGCGAGCAGTACTTC
16	TRBV7-8	TRBD2	NA	TRBJ2-3	CASSTRLAGGFDTQYF	TGTGCCAGCAGCACACGACTAGCGGGGGGGTTTGATACGCAGTATTTT
16	TRBV27	TRBD1	NA	TRBJ2-2	CASTSQGTGRAGELFF	TGTGCCAGCACTTCCCAGGGGACAGGGAGGGCCGGGGAGCTGTTTTTT
14	TRBV11-3	NA	NA	TRBJ2-7	CASSLGDTPYEQYF	TGTGCCAGCAGCTTAGGGGACACCCCCTACGAGCAGTACTTC
15	TRBV5-1	TRBD1	NA	TRBJ2-7	CASSLGDRVVQEQYF	TGCGCCAGCAGCTTGGGAGACAGGGTTGTTCAGGAGCAGTACTTC